Listed below are T cell receptor beta chains from one sample, sequenced in a study of liver allograft versus peripheral blood T cells. TCRdb re-called the reads through MiXCR, storing one row per CDR3 protein. The sample lists about 8,400 distinct CDR3 sequences, roughly a sixth occurring once. The source is a human patient who had a liver transplant. Some T cells may possibly be graft donor cells. The conserved cysteine and the conserved F or W are not part of the CDR3 here. The order of the fields is CDR3 length, V gene, clone size, CDR3 protein. Rows may omit the clone size; those that give it use once, few, many or a size class.

>12|TRBV15|medium-sized
ATSRGGGGEKLF
>9|TRBV20-1|NA
SARELEEQF
>13|TRBV12-3/TRBV12-4|medium-sized
ASSTDRGQFYGYT
>10|TRBV7-9|few
ASSLGRETQY
>11|TRBV20-1|NA
SARDGGGQPQH
>13|TRBV3-1|NA
ASSRGTGRQETQY
>14|TRBV15|medium-sized
ATSRVSGSPYNEQF
>12|TRBV6-6|medium-sized
ASSYSSSYNEQF
>12|TRBV12-3/TRBV12-4|few
ASSGSGAFYGYT
>11|TRBV3-1|NA
ASSQSAGNTIY
>9|TRBV20-1|large
SATGDYGYT
>13|TRBV20-1|NA
SARARQSDNSPLH
>12|TRBV28|NA
ASSPSGSTYEQY
>14|TRBV3-1|NA
ASSQGQASSNEKLF
>13|TRBV10-3|medium-sized
AISVSGRGQETQY
>12|TRBV7-9|many
ASSPGSSTDTQY
>12|TRBV28|NA
ASSDLGPHTEAF
>13|TRBV9|many
ASSVAGLNNSPLH
>13|TRBV27|medium-sized
ASSPSRVVYNEQF
>14|TRBV10-3|medium-sized
AISAYSGLGVDTQY
>12|TRBV20-1|NA
SASGLAGVPEQY
>11|TRBV20-1|medium-sized
ATLRDSPEKLF
>16|TRBV27|medium-sized
ASSPLAGAPLAKNIQY
>13|TRBV5-4|many
ASSLAGGPRDEQY
>12|TRBV28|many
ASSGGHRGDEQY
>13|TRBV6-6|many
ASSYPTVSGNTIY
>12|TRBV5-1|NA
ASSQGQGVEKLF
>11|TRBV20-1|many
SARRTAAYEQY
>15|TRBV20-1|NA
SAGRALAVAGTDTQY
>11|TRBV20-1|many
SASEGSDYGYT
>13|TRBV28|medium-sized
ASSLTGGPEEKLF
>6|TRBV20-1|many
SASDRN
>11|TRBV6-1|medium-sized
ASGRVSTDTQY
>12|TRBV28|NA
ASRGTSGGHTQY
>10|TRBV29-1|medium-sized
SVEGGLNEQF
>13|TRBV6-1|few
ASSRLAGATDTQY
>13|TRBV3-1|once
ASSHRLTGYDEQY
>10|TRBV7-9|NA
ASSRLSYEQY
>21|TRBV6-6|NA
ARVKSDLAAWGQKSRDTGELF
>14|TRBV6-1|many
ASSDPVRGALTEAF
>11|TRBV10-3|large
ASARGHYDEQF
>12|TRBV18|many
ASSPQQVPYEQY
>11|TRBV7-2|medium-sized
ASSLGQNYGYT
>11|TRBV28|medium-sized
ASSFGTEYGYT
>13|TRBV14|few
ASSQGLQETYEQY
>13|TRBV6-2/TRBV6-3|many
ASSYLQGNSETQY
>11|TRBV12-3/TRBV12-4|many
ASSLLAGAEQY
>11|TRBV7-3|NA
ASSLVLGETQY
>12|TRBV5-4|medium-sized
ASSLGTQNYGYT
>10|TRBV24-1|medium-sized
ATSSGTDTQY
>12|TRBV6-5|medium-sized
ASGTAWSNQPQH
>11|TRBV12-3/TRBV12-4|NA
ASRRGGDDEAF
>18|TRBV19|medium-sized
ASSIGASGRFRTLYNEQF
>11|TRBV7-2|medium-sized
ASSSDSSYEQY
>13|TRBV28|many
ASSLGGSLRDTQY
>12|TRBV20-1|few
SARDSSLYNEQF